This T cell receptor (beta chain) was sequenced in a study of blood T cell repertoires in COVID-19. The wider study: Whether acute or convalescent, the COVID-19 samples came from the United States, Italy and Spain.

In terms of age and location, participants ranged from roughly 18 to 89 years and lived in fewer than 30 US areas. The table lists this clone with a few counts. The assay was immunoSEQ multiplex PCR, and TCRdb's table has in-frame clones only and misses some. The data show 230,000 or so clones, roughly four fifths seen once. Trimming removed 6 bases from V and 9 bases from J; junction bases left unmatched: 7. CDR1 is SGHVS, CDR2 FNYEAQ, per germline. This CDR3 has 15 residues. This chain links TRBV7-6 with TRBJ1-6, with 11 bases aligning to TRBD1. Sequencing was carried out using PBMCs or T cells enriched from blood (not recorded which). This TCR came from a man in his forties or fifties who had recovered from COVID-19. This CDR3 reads CASSNGQGAGSPLHF. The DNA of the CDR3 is TGTGCCAGCAGTAACGGACAGGGGGCAGGTTCACCCCTCCACTTT.